This TCR beta chain was found in a study of T cells in Graves' hyperthyroidism and ophthalmopathy. The diagnoses drew upon clinical symptoms, serum thyroxine and TRAb, thyroid ultrasound and orbital computed tomography. Using RNA transcripts as the source, TCR beta CDR3 regions were amplified. The HTBI primer set drove a first-round RT-PCR of the TCR CDR3. TCRdb itself ran the multiplex PCR reads through MiXCR, one entry per CDR3 protein. The sample yields some 800,000 distinct CDR3 sequences, roughly 40% seen once. The sample taken for sequencing was blood. The source is a man younger than 35 with Graves' hyperthyroidism.

The CDR3 sequence is CASSPSGAITNEKLFF. DNA for the CDR3: TGTGCCAGCAGCCCCTCGGGGGCGATAACTAATGAAAAACTGTTTTTT. The chain uses TRBV7-9 and TRBJ1-4, with D possibly matching TRBD1 (6 bases). Germline lookup yields CDR1 SEHNR and CDR2 FQNEAQ (reference sequence). CDR3 length: 16 amino acids. Between the trimmed V and J ends, which lost 5 bases and 1 base, there was a span of 14 bases.